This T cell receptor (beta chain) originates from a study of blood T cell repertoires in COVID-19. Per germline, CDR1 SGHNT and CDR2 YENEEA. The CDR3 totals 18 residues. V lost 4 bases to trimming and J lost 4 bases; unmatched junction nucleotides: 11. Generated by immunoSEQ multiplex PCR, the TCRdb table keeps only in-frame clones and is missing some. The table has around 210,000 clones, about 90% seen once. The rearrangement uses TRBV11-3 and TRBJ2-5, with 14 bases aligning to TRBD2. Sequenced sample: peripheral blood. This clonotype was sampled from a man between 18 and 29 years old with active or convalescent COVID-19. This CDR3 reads CASSSGLAGGGRRETQYF. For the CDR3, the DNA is TGTGCCAGCAGCTCTGGACTAGCGGGAGGCGGCCGTAGAGAGACCCAGTACTTC.